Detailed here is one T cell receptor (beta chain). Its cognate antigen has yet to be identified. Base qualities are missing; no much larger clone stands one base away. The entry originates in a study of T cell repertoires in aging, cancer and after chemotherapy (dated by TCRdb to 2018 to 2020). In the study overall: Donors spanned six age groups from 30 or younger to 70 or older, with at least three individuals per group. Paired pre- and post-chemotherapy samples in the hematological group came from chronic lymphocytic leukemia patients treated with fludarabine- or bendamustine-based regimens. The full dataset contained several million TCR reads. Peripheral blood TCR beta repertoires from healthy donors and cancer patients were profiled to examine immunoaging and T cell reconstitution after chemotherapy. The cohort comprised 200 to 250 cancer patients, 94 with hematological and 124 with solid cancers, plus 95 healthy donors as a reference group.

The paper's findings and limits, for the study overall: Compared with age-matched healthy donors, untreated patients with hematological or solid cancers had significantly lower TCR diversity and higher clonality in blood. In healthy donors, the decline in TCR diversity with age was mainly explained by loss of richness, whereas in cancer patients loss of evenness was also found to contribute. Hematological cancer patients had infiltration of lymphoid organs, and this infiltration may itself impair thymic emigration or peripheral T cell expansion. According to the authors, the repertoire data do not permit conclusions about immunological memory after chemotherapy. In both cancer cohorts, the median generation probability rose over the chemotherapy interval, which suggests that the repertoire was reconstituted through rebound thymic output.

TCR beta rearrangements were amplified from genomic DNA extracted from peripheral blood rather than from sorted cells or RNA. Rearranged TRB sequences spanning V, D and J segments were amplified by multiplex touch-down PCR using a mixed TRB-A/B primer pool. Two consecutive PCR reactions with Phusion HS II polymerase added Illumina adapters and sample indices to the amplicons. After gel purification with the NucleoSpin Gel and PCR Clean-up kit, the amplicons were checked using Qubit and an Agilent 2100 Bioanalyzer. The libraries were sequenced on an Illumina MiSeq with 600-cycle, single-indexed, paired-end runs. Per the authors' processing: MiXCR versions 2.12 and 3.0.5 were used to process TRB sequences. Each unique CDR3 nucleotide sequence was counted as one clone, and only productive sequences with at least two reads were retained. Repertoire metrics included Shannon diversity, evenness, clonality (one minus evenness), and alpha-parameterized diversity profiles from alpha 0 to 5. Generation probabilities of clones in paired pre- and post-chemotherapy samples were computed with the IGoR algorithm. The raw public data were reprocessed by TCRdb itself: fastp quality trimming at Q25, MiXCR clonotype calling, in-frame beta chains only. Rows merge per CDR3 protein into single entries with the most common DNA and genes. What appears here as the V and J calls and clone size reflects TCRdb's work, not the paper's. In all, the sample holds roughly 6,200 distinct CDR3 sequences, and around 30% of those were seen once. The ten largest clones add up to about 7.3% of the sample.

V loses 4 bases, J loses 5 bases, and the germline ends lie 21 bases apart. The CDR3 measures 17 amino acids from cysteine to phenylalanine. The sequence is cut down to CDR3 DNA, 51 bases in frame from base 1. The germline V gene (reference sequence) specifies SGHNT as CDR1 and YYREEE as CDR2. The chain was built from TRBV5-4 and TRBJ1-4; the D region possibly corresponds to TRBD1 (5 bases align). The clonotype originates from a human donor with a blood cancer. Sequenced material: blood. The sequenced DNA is TGTGCCAGCAGCATGGCCGAGCTCCGGGACTCGAATGAAAAACTGTTTTTT. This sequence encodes CASSMAELRDSNEKLFF.